These T cell receptor beta chains were read from a single sample in a study of CD8 T cells in ankylosing spondylitis. Via MiXCR, TCRdb re-called the 5' RACE reads, giving one row per CDR3 protein. The table has approximately 250,000 distinct CDR3 sequences, 20% to 30% seen once; the top ten hold about 0.6%. The sequencing sample was made of blood, either unsorted or a sorted T cell fraction (not recorded which). The receptor source for this set is a male donor with ankylosing spondylitis or in good health (not recorded which). CDR3s include the opening cysteine and the closing phenylalanine or tryptophan. Each record gives: CDR3 length, V gene, clone size, J gene, D gene, CDR3 DNA, CDR3 protein. The D gene is left open where the match is weak. Clone size appears in some rows only: once, few, many, or a class for an expanded clone.

cdr3_length: 15
v_call: TRBV20-1
clone_size: few
j_call: TRBJ2-5
d_call: .
cdr3_nt: TGCAGTGCTAGAGCCCTCGGGGGCTCCCAAGAGACCCAGTACTTC
cdr3_aa: CSARALGGSQETQYF

cdr3_length: 15
v_call: TRBV6-1
clone_size: once
j_call: TRBJ2-3
d_call: .
cdr3_nt: TGTGCCAGCAGGAGGGACATCCGCCTCACAGATACGCAGTATTTT
cdr3_aa: CASRRDIRLTDTQYF

cdr3_length: 13
v_call: TRBV29-1
clone_size: many
j_call: TRBJ1-1
d_call: .
cdr3_nt: TGCAGAGCGTCCGAGTCGGTGAACACTGAAGCTTTCTTT
cdr3_aa: CRASESVNTEAFF

cdr3_length: 13
v_call: TRBV30
clone_size: .
j_call: TRBJ2-3
d_call: .
cdr3_nt: TGTGCCCGGGGGAGGACCTACACAGATACGCAGTATTTT
cdr3_aa: CARGRTYTDTQYF

cdr3_length: 15
v_call: TRBV20-1
clone_size: many
j_call: TRBJ1-2
d_call: .
cdr3_nt: TGCAGTGCTATGCCCCTGGGCACGGAGAGTGGTGGCTACACCTTC
cdr3_aa: CSAMPLGTESGGYTF

cdr3_length: 11
v_call: TRBV20-1
clone_size: .
j_call: TRBJ2-4
d_call: .
cdr3_nt: TGCAGTGCCAACAGGCAGGACATTCAGTACTTC
cdr3_aa: CSANRQDIQYF

cdr3_length: 12
v_call: TRBV20-1
clone_size: many
j_call: TRBJ2-5
d_call: .
cdr3_nt: TGCAGTGCTAGAGACACCCAAGAGACCCAGTACTTC
cdr3_aa: CSARDTQETQYF

cdr3_length: 16
v_call: TRBV10-3
clone_size: .
j_call: TRBJ2-3
d_call: TRBD2
cdr3_nt: TGTGCCATCAGTGAGGAGGGACTAGCGGCCCAAGATACGCAGTATTTT
cdr3_aa: CAISEEGLAAQDTQYF

cdr3_length: 14
v_call: TRBV20-1
clone_size: many
j_call: TRBJ2-1
d_call: .
cdr3_nt: TGCAGTGCTCCCGGACCCAGCTCCTACAATGAGCAGTTCTTC
cdr3_aa: CSAPGPSSYNEQFF

cdr3_length: 13
v_call: TRBV29-1
clone_size: few
j_call: TRBJ1-1
d_call: .
cdr3_nt: TGCAGCGTTGCTGGACGTCTGAACACTGAAGCTTTCTTT
cdr3_aa: CSVAGRLNTEAFF

cdr3_length: 14
v_call: TRBV4-1
clone_size: many
j_call: TRBJ2-3
d_call: .
cdr3_nt: TGCGCCAGCAGCCCCCCCGGCGGAGCAGATACGCAGTATTTT
cdr3_aa: CASSPPGGADTQYF

cdr3_length: 16
v_call: TRBV4-1
clone_size: .
j_call: TRBJ2-7
d_call: .
cdr3_nt: TGCGCCAGCAGCCAAGAGTCGGGGAAGGAGGACTACGAGCAGTACTTC
cdr3_aa: CASSQESGKEDYEQYF

cdr3_length: 14
v_call: TRBV12-3/TRBV12-4
clone_size: few
j_call: TRBJ1-5
d_call: .
cdr3_nt: TGTGCCAGCAGTTTAGACCAGCTCGCTAGCCCCCAGCATTTT
cdr3_aa: CASSLDQLASPQHF

cdr3_length: 9
v_call: TRBV20-1
clone_size: many
j_call: TRBJ1-1
d_call: .
cdr3_nt: TGCAGTGCCCCACCTGAAGCTTTCTTT
cdr3_aa: CSAPPEAFF

cdr3_length: 15
v_call: TRBV11-2
clone_size: .
j_call: TRBJ2-7
d_call: .
cdr3_nt: TGTGCCAGCAGCGCACGGACGGACCTGTCCTACGAGCAGTACTTC
cdr3_aa: CASSARTDLSYEQYF

cdr3_length: 14
v_call: TRBV12-3/TRBV12-4
clone_size: .
j_call: TRBJ2-5
d_call: .
cdr3_nt: TGTGCCAGCAGTTTAATGGGGACCTTAGGGACCCAGTACTTC
cdr3_aa: CASSLMGTLGTQYF

cdr3_length: 12
v_call: TRBV7-3
clone_size: .
j_call: TRBJ2-7
d_call: .
cdr3_nt: TGTGCCAGCAGCGTAAACGGCGGCGAGCAGTACTTC
cdr3_aa: CASSVNGGEQYF

cdr3_length: 15
v_call: TRBV7-9
clone_size: .
j_call: TRBJ2-3
d_call: .
cdr3_nt: TGTGCCAGCAGCTTGGAGGCCGGGACTTCCGATACGCAGTATTTT
cdr3_aa: CASSLEAGTSDTQYF

cdr3_length: 14
v_call: TRBV20-1
clone_size: many
j_call: TRBJ2-3
d_call: .
cdr3_nt: TGCAGTGCTAGAAAGATCCCTAGCACAGATACGCAGTATTTT
cdr3_aa: CSARKIPSTDTQYF

cdr3_length: 12
v_call: TRBV12-3/TRBV12-4
clone_size: many
j_call: TRBJ2-1
d_call: .
cdr3_nt: TGTGCCAGCAGTTTCTCCGGAACGAGACAGTTCTTC
cdr3_aa: CASSFSGTRQFF

cdr3_length: 15
v_call: TRBV4-2
clone_size: many
j_call: TRBJ2-3
d_call: .
cdr3_nt: TGTGCCAGCAGCCAAGGTCGGGGGGCGGCAGATACGCAGTATTTT
cdr3_aa: CASSQGRGAADTQYF

cdr3_length: 13
v_call: TRBV6-1
clone_size: .
j_call: TRBJ2-5
d_call: TRBD2
cdr3_nt: TGTGCCAGCAGTGGGGGAGGGGTGGAGACCCAGTACTTC
cdr3_aa: CASSGGGVETQYF

cdr3_length: 16
v_call: TRBV20-1
clone_size: .
j_call: TRBJ1-5
d_call: TRBD1
cdr3_nt: TGCAGTGCTAGAGGACCGGGACAGGGTTTAAATCAGCCCCAGCATTTT
cdr3_aa: CSARGPGQGLNQPQHF

cdr3_length: 18
v_call: TRBV11-1
clone_size: .
j_call: TRBJ2-3
d_call: TRBD1
cdr3_nt: TGTGCCAGCAGCTTTCCTCCGGGACAGGGGAGTGCGCCAGATACGCAGTATTTT
cdr3_aa: CASSFPPGQGSAPDTQYF

cdr3_length: 13
v_call: TRBV29-1
clone_size: .
j_call: TRBJ1-1
d_call: .
cdr3_nt: TGCAGCGTTCTCCTTAGGGCAGGGCCAGGAGCTTTCTTT
cdr3_aa: CSVLLRAGPGAFF

cdr3_length: 13
v_call: TRBV12-3/TRBV12-4
clone_size: .
j_call: TRBJ2-5
d_call: .
cdr3_nt: TGTGCCAGCAGTTCGTCGACAGAAGAGACCCAGTACTTC
cdr3_aa: CASSSSTEETQYF

cdr3_length: 15
v_call: TRBV5-4
clone_size: .
j_call: TRBJ2-5
d_call: .
cdr3_nt: TGTGCCAGCAGCTTTGGCGGGGAGCCACAAGAGACCCAGTACTTC
cdr3_aa: CASSFGGEPQETQYF

cdr3_length: 12
v_call: TRBV29-1
clone_size: many
j_call: TRBJ1-4
d_call: .
cdr3_nt: TGCAGCGTTGCCCAGAATAATGAAAAACTGTTTTTT
cdr3_aa: CSVAQNNEKLFF

cdr3_length: 15
v_call: TRBV2
clone_size: .
j_call: TRBJ2-2
d_call: .
cdr3_nt: TGTGCCAGTCAGAGTGTCGCTCGGGCTACCGGGGAGCTGTTTTTT
cdr3_aa: CASQSVARATGELFF

cdr3_length: 17
v_call: TRBV25-1
clone_size: .
j_call: TRBJ2-6
d_call: TRBD1
cdr3_nt: TGTGCCAGCAGTGAGGGACAGCGCTTCTCTGGGGCCAACGTCCTGACTTTC
cdr3_aa: CASSEGQRFSGANVLTF

cdr3_length: 16
v_call: TRBV5-6
clone_size: many
j_call: TRBJ2-2
d_call: .
cdr3_nt: TGTGCCAGCAGCCCCGGATGGGGGTCGAACACCGGGGAGCTGTTTTTT
cdr3_aa: CASSPGWGSNTGELFF

cdr3_length: 14
v_call: TRBV7-2
clone_size: many
j_call: TRBJ2-1
d_call: .
cdr3_nt: TGTGCCAGCAGCTTTACAGGCTTTTACAATGAGCAGTTCTTC
cdr3_aa: CASSFTGFYNEQFF

cdr3_length: 16
v_call: TRBV12-3/TRBV12-4
clone_size: .
j_call: TRBJ2-4
d_call: .
cdr3_nt: TGTGCCAGCAGTTTAGGAGGGGGTCGGACCAAAAACATTCAGTACTTC
cdr3_aa: CASSLGGGRTKNIQYF

cdr3_length: 11
v_call: TRBV20-1
clone_size: .
j_call: TRBJ1-2
d_call: .
cdr3_nt: TGCAGTGCTAAACGGGTCTATGGCTACACCTTC
cdr3_aa: CSAKRVYGYTF

cdr3_length: 15
v_call: TRBV20-1
clone_size: few
j_call: TRBJ2-3
d_call: .
cdr3_nt: TGCAGTGCTAGAGATGCTATACTAAGCACAGATACGCAGTATTTT
cdr3_aa: CSARDAILSTDTQYF

cdr3_length: 14
v_call: TRBV19
clone_size: .
j_call: TRBJ1-2
d_call: .
cdr3_nt: TGTGCCAGTAGTATAGATGCGGCAAACTATGGCTACACCTTC
cdr3_aa: CASSIDAANYGYTF

cdr3_length: 13
v_call: TRBV20-1
clone_size: few
j_call: TRBJ1-2
d_call: .
cdr3_nt: TGCAGTGCTGCCCCTGACAGGAACTATGGCTACACCTTC
cdr3_aa: CSAAPDRNYGYTF

cdr3_length: 12
v_call: TRBV20-1
clone_size: many
j_call: TRBJ2-3
d_call: .
cdr3_nt: TGCAGTGCTCCTTTCAGGACAGATACGCAGTATTTT
cdr3_aa: CSAPFRTDTQYF

cdr3_length: 12
v_call: TRBV20-1
clone_size: few
j_call: TRBJ2-3
d_call: TRBD2
cdr3_nt: TGCAGTGGCCGCGGGGGTGGAGATACGCAGTATTTT
cdr3_aa: CSGRGGGDTQYF